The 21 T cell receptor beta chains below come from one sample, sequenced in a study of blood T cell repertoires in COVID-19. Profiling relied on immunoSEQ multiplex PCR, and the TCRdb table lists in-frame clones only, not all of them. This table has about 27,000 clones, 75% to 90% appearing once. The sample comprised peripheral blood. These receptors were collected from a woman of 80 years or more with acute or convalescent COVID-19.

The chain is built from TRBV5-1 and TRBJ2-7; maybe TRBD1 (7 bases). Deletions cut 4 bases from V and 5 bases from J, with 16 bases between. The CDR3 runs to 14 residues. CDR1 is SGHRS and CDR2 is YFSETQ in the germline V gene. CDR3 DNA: TGCGCCAGCAGCGCGGGACAGACCCTGAACGAGCAGTACTTC. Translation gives CASSAGQTLNEQYF.

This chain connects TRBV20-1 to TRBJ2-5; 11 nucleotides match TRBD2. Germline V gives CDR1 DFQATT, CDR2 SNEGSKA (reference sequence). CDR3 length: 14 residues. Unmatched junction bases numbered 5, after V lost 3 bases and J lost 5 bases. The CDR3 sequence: CSASSGRAYETQYF. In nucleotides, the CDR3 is TGCAGTGCTAGTAGCGGGAGGGCCTATGAGACCCAGTACTTC.

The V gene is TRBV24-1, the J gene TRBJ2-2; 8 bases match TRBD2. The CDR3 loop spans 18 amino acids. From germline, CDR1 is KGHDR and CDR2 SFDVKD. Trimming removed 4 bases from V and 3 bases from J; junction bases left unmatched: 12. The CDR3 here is CATSDPSFSGTYTGELFF. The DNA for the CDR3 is TGTGCCACCAGTGACCCTTCATTTAGCGGGACCTACACCGGGGAGCTGTTTTTT.

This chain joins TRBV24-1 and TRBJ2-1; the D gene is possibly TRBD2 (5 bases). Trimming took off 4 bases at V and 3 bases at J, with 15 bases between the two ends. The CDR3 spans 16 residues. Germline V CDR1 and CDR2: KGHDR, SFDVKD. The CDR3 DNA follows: TGTGCCACCAGTGAGGCGGATAGAGGGCTCTACAATGAGCAGTTCTTC. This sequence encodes CATSEADRGLYNEQFF.

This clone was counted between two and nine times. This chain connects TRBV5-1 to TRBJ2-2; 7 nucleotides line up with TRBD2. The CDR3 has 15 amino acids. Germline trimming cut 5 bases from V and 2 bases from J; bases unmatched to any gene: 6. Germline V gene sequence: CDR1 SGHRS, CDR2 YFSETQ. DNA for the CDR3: TGCGCCAGCAGTCCGGGACTACTAAACACCGGGGAGCTGTTTTTT. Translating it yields CASSPGLLNTGELFF.

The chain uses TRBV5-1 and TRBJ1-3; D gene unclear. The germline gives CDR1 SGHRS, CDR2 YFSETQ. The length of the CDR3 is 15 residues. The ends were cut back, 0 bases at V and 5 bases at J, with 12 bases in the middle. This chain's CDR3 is CASSLGASGRNTIYF. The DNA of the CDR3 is TGCGCCAGCAGCTTGGGGGCCTCAGGCCGAAACACCATATATTTT.

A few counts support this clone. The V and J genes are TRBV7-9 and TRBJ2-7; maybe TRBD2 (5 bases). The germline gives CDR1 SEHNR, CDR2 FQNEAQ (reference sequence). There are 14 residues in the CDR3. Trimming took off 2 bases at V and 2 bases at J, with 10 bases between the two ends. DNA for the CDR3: TGTGCCAGCAGCTTATCAAGCGGAACCTACGAGCAGTACTTC. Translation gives CASSLSSGTYEQYF.

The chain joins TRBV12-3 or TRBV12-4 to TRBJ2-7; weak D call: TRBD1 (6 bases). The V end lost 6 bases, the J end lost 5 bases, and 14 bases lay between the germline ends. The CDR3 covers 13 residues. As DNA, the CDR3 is TGTGCCAGCAGCCACAGGGTCGGGAACGAGCAGTACTTC. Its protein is CASSHRVGNEQYF.

CDR3 bases: TGTGCCAGCAGCAGGACAGTCTACGAGCAGTACTTC. It is translated as CASSRTVYEQYF. This chain links TRBV7-9 with TRBJ2-7, with D possibly TRBD1 on 6 matching bases. The V gene lost 5 bases and the J gene lost 3 bases, with 8 bases spanning the gap. There are 12 residues in the CDR3. The germline CDR1 and CDR2 sequences are SEHNR and FQNEAQ (reference sequence).

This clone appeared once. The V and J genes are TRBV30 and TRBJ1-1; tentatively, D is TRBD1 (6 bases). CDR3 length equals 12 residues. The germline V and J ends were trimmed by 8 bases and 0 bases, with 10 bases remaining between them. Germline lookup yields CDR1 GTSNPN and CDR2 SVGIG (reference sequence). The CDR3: CAGRDMNTEAFF. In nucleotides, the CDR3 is TGTGCCGGCAGGGACATGAACACTGAAGCTTTCTTT.

Written as DNA, the CDR3 is TGTGCCGGGGGCGGCAGGGACACTGAAGCTTTCTTT. It is translated as CAGGGRDTEAFF. The chain recombines TRBV13 with TRBJ1-1; the D gene is possibly TRBD1 (6 bases). CDR1 PRHDT and CDR2 FYEKMQ come from the germline V gene (reference sequence). V shed 11 bases and J shed 3 bases, with 13 bases lying between them. CDR3 length equals 12 residues.

The CDR3 is CASSPTGSTEAFF. Written as DNA, the CDR3 is TGTGCCAGCAGCCCGACAGGGTCGACTGAAGCTTTCTTT. The rearrangement links TRBV5-5 to TRBJ1-1; 7 bases fit TRBD1. Germline CDR1 and CDR2: SGHKS and YYEKEE (reference sequence). CDR3 size: 13 residues. The V gene end was trimmed by 4 bases and the J gene end by 5 bases; junction bases not matched to a gene: 5.

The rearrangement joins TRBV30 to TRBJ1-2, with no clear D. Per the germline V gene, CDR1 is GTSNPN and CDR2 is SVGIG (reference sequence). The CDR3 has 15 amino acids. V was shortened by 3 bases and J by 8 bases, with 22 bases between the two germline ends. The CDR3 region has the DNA TGTGCCTGGAGCGCGAACCCGAGATCGCGAGCGGGCTACACCTTC. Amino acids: CAWSANPRSRAGYTF.

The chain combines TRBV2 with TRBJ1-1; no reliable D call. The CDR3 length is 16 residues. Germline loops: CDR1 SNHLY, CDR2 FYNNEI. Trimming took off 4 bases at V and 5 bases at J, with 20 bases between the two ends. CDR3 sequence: CASSGSTRPGGTEAFF. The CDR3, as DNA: TGTGCCAGCAGTGGGTCCACCCGTCCCGGAGGGACTGAAGCTTTCTTT. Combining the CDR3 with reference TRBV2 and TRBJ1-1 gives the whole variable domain EPEVTQTPSHQVTQMGQEVILRCVPISNHLYFYWYRQILGQKVEFLVSFYNNEISEKSEIFDDQFSVERPDGSNFTLKIRSTKLEDSAMYFCASSGSTRPGGTEAFFGQGTRLTVV.

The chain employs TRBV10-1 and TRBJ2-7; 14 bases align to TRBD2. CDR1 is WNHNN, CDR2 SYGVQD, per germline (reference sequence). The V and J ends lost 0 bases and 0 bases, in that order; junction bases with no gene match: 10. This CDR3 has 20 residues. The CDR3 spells CASSESKGLAGVGSSYEQYF. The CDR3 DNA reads TGCGCCAGCAGTGAGTCGAAGGGACTAGCGGGAGTTGGGAGCTCCTACGAGCAGTACTTC.

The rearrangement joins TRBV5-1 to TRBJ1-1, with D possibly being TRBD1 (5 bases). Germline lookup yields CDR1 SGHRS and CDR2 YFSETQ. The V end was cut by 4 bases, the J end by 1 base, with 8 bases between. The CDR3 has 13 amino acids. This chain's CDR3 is CASSQTANTEAFF. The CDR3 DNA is TGCGCCAGCAGCCAGACAGCGAACACTGAAGCTTTCTTT.

The CDR3 loop is CASSPQHPQETQYF. The CDR3 bases are TGTGCCAGCTCACCACAGCACCCCCAAGAGACCCAGTACTTC. V is TRBV18 and J is TRBJ2-5, with D uncertain. Germline V CDR1 and CDR2: KGHSH, LQKENI. Between the trimmed V and J ends, which lost 1 base and 1 base, there was a span of 7 bases. This CDR3 contains 14 residues. The full variable domain, with the rest looked up from reference TRBV18 and TRBJ2-5, is NAGVMQNPRHLVRRRGQEARLRCSPMKGHSHVYWYRQLPEEGLKFMVYLQKENIIDESGMPKERFSAEFPKEGPSILRIQQVVRGDSAAYFCASSPQHPQETQYFGPGTRLLVL.

In DNA form, the CDR3 reads TGCAGCGCTGGGACATCCGCGAACACCGGGGAGCTGTTTTTT. Its translation is CSAGTSANTGELFF. J is TRBJ2-2 and V is TRBV29-1; a weak D match, TRBD1 (6 bases). V lost 7 bases, J lost 0 bases, and 12 bases lay in between. The CDR3 extends over 14 amino acids. Per germline, CDR1 SQVTM and CDR2 ANQGSEA.

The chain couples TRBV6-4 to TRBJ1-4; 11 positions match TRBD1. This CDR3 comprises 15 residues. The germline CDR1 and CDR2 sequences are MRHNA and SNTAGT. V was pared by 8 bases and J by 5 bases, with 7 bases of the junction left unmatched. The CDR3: CASPSRDRGNEKLFF. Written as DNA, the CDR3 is TGTGCCAGCCCGAGCCGGGACAGGGGGAATGAAAAACTGTTTTTT.

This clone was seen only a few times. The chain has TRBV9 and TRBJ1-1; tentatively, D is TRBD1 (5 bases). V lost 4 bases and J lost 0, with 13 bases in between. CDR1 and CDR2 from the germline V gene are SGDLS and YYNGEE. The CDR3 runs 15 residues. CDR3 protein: CASSPRQGVNTEAFF. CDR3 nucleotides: TGTGCCAGCAGCCCCCGTCAGGGTGTGAACACTGAAGCTTTCTTT.

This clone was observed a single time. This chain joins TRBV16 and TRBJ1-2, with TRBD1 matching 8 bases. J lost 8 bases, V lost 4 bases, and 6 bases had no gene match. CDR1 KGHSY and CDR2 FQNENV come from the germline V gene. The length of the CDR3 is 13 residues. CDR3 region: CASSPSDRGGYTF. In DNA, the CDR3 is TGTGCCAGCAGCCCATCTGACAGGGGAGGCTACACCTTC. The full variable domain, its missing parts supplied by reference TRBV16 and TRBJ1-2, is GEEVAQTPKHLVRGEGQKAKLYCAPIKGHSYVFWYQQVLKNEFKFLISFQNENVFDETGMPKERFSAKCLPNSPCSLEIQATKLEDSAVYFCASSPSDRGGYTFGSGTRLTVV.